This is a list of T cell receptor beta chains from one sample in a study of monozygotic twins with inflammatory bowel disease. TCRdb reanalyzed the 5' RACE reads, giving one entry per CDR3 protein sequence and no DNA. Here the sample table reports about 300,000 distinct CDR3 sequences. The specimen sequenced was blood. The receptors here all came from a human donor with ulcerative colitis or Crohn's disease, or a healthy co-twin of an affected twin (not recorded which). Each CDR3 is given with its conserved first and last residue.

j_call: TRBJ2-7; v_call: TRBV7-2; cdr3_aa: CASSLTEFYEQYF
j_call: TRBJ1-4; v_call: TRBV12-3/TRBV12-4; cdr3_aa: CASSRQGTIYEKLFF
j_call: TRBJ2-7; v_call: TRBV28; cdr3_aa: CAGRDEIGEQYF
j_call: TRBJ2-7; v_call: TRBV11-2; cdr3_aa: CASSLRGGGGASHYEQYF
j_call: TRBJ2-7; v_call: TRBV10-3; cdr3_aa: CAISETQGAGAGYF
j_call: TRBJ2-1; v_call: TRBV14; cdr3_aa: CASSQLGGSGENEQFF
j_call: TRBJ2-7; v_call: TRBV18; cdr3_aa: CASSFTGISYEQYF
j_call: TRBJ2-1; v_call: TRBV5-1; cdr3_aa: CASSSSSAARPYNEQFF
j_call: TRBJ2-7; v_call: TRBV5-1; cdr3_aa: CASSLGGQRQGHEQYF
j_call: TRBJ1-1; v_call: TRBV6-2/TRBV6-3; cdr3_aa: CASSYSNREERGLLDTEAFF
j_call: TRBJ2-3; v_call: TRBV10-3; cdr3_aa: CAISGSTGGVDTQYF
j_call: TRBJ2-7; v_call: TRBV27; cdr3_aa: CASSGTSGINEQYF
j_call: TRBJ2-2; v_call: TRBV10-3; cdr3_aa: CAISAGSGTGELFF
j_call: TRBJ1-2; v_call: TRBV24-1; cdr3_aa: CATRGTGSNGYTF
j_call: TRBJ1-1; v_call: TRBV6-6; cdr3_aa: CASKRSANTEAFF
j_call: TRBJ2-7; v_call: TRBV29-1; cdr3_aa: CSVRDRAYEQYF
j_call: TRBJ2-1; v_call: TRBV3-1; cdr3_aa: CASSQADRGNEQFF
j_call: TRBJ2-1; v_call: TRBV9; cdr3_aa: CASSKGVRGNEQFF
j_call: TRBJ2-1; v_call: TRBV6-1; cdr3_aa: CASTRGLRTIQNEQFF
j_call: TRBJ2-5; v_call: TRBV7-2; cdr3_aa: CASSVRQEETQYF
j_call: TRBJ2-2; v_call: TRBV6-2/TRBV6-3; cdr3_aa: CASSYSSKSGELFF
j_call: TRBJ2-2; v_call: TRBV2; cdr3_aa: CASSFWETGELFF
j_call: TRBJ1-4; v_call: TRBV15; cdr3_aa: CATSNWFFEKLFF
j_call: TRBJ1-4; v_call: TRBV5-4; cdr3_aa: CASSRTGATNEKLFF
j_call: TRBJ1-6; v_call: TRBV28; cdr3_aa: CASRDRAYNSPLHF
j_call: TRBJ1-2; v_call: TRBV30; cdr3_aa: CAWSLGQGYGYTF
j_call: TRBJ2-3; v_call: TRBV6-5; cdr3_aa: CASSYSGTSKGNTQYF
j_call: TRBJ2-3; v_call: TRBV11-2; cdr3_aa: CASSPTPSGGSRGDTQYF
j_call: TRBJ2-7; v_call: TRBV6-6; cdr3_aa: CASSVPGGYEQYF
j_call: TRBJ2-1; v_call: TRBV24-1; cdr3_aa: CATSDLPGGNEQFF
j_call: TRBJ2-7; v_call: TRBV7-9; cdr3_aa: CASSLRKGRNSLYEQYF
j_call: TRBJ2-6; v_call: TRBV7-2; cdr3_aa: CASRRAGPGANVLTF
j_call: TRBJ2-2; v_call: TRBV12-3/TRBV12-4; cdr3_aa: CASSSLATGELFF
j_call: TRBJ2-5; v_call: TRBV10-3; cdr3_aa: CAIRDSQETQYF
j_call: TRBJ2-4; v_call: TRBV6-5; cdr3_aa: CASSYSRDRVQYF
j_call: TRBJ2-1; v_call: TRBV27; cdr3_aa: CASSSYKPKSSYNEQFF
j_call: TRBJ2-5; v_call: TRBV7-3; cdr3_aa: CASSLSRSSGGTQYF
j_call: TRBJ1-4; v_call: TRBV20-1; cdr3_aa: CSVSRGRVVEKLFF
j_call: TRBJ2-1; v_call: TRBV5-6; cdr3_aa: CASSPSLVVDEQFF
j_call: TRBJ2-2; v_call: TRBV4-3; cdr3_aa: CASSQDLLNTGELFF
j_call: TRBJ2-2; v_call: TRBV24-1; cdr3_aa: CATRGLAGGGEQSGELFF
j_call: TRBJ1-1; v_call: TRBV5-1; cdr3_aa: CASSFKSGTEAFF
j_call: TRBJ2-7; v_call: TRBV29-1; cdr3_aa: CSVYSGIGLYEQYF
j_call: TRBJ2-2; v_call: TRBV12-3/TRBV12-4; cdr3_aa: CASSFTSGGGTGELFF